Included here is one TCR beta chain sequence, with context. Its antigen is as yet unknown. This sample was included in a study of a mutant IDH1 vaccine in newly diagnosed glioma. About the study: The vaccination schedule gave patients eight doses in weeks 1, 3, 5, 7, 11, 15, 19 and 23.

Trimming cost V 3 bases and J 6 bases, with 11 bases left between them. CDR3 length: 13 residues. The germline V gene encodes CDR1 SGHRS and CDR2 YFSETQ. Time point here: week 5, during vaccination. A 20-mer mutant IDH1 peptide at 300 ug was injected subcutaneously with topical imiquimod. Study findings and constraints: With respect to changes in top peripheral T cell clonotypes, pseudoprogression seemed unrelated.

TCRdb keeps only in-frame clones here, not all; method: immunoSEQ multiplex PCR. This sample has about 53,000 clones, with 82% found just once. This sequence was found in a woman between 18 and 30 years old with glioma. Some clones in this sample may be carry-over from other donors' samples. The material was PBMCs, obtained from a glioma patient whose treatment included an IDH1 peptide vaccine. The chain employs TRBV5-1 and TRBJ2-3, with D possibly matching TRBD1 (6 bases). The CDR3 DNA reads as TGCGCCAGCAGCTCCACAGGGCTGGATACGCAGTATTTT. It codes for CASSSTGLDTQYF.